These 7 T cell receptor beta chains share one sample of origin, sequenced in a study of monozygotic twins with inflammatory bowel disease. For each CDR3 protein, TCRdb gives one entry from its re-call of the 5' RACE reads, without DNA. This sample lists just over 300,000 distinct CDR3 sequences; its ten largest clones have more than 4.5%. Specimen: blood. The receptor source for this set is a human donor with ulcerative colitis or Crohn's disease, or a healthy co-twin of an affected twin (not recorded which).

The rearrangement uses TRBV5-4 and TRBJ2-2; TCRdb gives TRBD1 as the D gene, but with no DNA this cannot be confirmed. There are 19 residues in the CDR3. CDR1 and CDR2 from the germline V gene are SGHNT and YYREEE (reference sequence). This CDR3 is CASSLGAIRQGSITGELFF.

The genes are TRBV11-2 and TRBJ2-2; the D call from TCRdb, TRBD2, cannot be confirmed without DNA. The CDR3 is 13 residues long. Germline loops: CDR1 SGHAT, CDR2 FQNNGV. The CDR3 sequence: CASSLGGDGELFF.

This chain joins TRBV5-5 and TRBJ2-5; TCRdb designates TRBD2, a call that cannot be tested without DNA. The CDR3 consists of 17 residues. The germline gives CDR1 SGHKS, CDR2 YYEKEE (reference sequence). CDR3 loop: CASSFGRLGGMGETQYF.

The chain recombines TRBV20-1 with TRBJ2-1; TCRdb names TRBD2, which stays unverified in the absence of DNA. The CDR3 consists of 15 residues. The germline V gene has CDR1 DFQATT and CDR2 SNEGSKA (reference sequence). CDR3 amino acids: CSANGLAGSYNEQFF.

The chain recombines TRBV28 with TRBJ2-1. The CDR3 extends over 13 amino acids. Germline V gene sequence: CDR1 MDHEN, CDR2 SYDVKM. The CDR3: CASRAGVHNEQFF.

The chain couples TRBV5-1 to TRBJ2-5; the TCRdb D gene call, TRBD1, has no DNA to confirm it. The CDR3 spans 13 residues. Germline V gene data show CDR1 as SGHRS and CDR2 as YFSETQ. The CDR3 reads CASSREGSETQYF.

The rearrangement joins TRBV20-1 to TRBJ1-1; TCRdb selects TRBD1, and the lack of DNA leaves this call unchecked. Germline V CDR1 and CDR2: DFQATT, SNEGSKA (reference sequence). CDR3 length: 13 amino acids. The CDR3: CSARRGGSTEAFF.